The present TCR beta chain was sequenced within a study of low-dose radiotherapy and immunotherapy resistance in tumors. Study-level information: Ipilimumab 1 mg/kg every six weeks, together with nivolumab 240 mg every two weeks, was given intravenously to patients. Every two weeks, cyclophosphamide 200 mg/m2 was infused one day before radiation plus immunotherapy. Aspirin 300 mg was given orally each day for four cycles from cycle 1 day 1.

Documented time point: before trial treatment. Patients with advanced, tumor-infiltrating lymphocyte-negative solid tumors were eligible. This clonotype occurred many times. The CDR3 loop spans 15 amino acids. J gave up 0 bases and V 6 bases, and 4 bases lay outside the gene matches. Looked up from germline, CDR1 is DFQATT and CDR2 is SNEGSKA (reference sequence). Alpha and beta chains were covered, as first-strand cDNA relied on TRAV- and TRBV-specific primers. A constant-region primer paired with the V-primer adapter amplified TCRs over about 20 PCR cycles. TCRdb ran MiXCR on the reads and lists one entry per CDR3 protein. The table includes around 64,000 distinct CDR3 sequences, 26% detected once.

The material sequenced was PBMCs, taken before treatment. The clonotype comes from a male donor with rectosigmoid adenocarcinoma. This rearrangement joins TRBV20-1 to TRBJ2-2; 10 positions agree with TRBD1. CDR3: CSAPTGGSNTGELFF. The CDR3 coding sequence is TGCAGTGCCCCGACAGGGGGCTCGAACACCGGGGAGCTGTTTTTT.